This T cell receptor (beta chain) was retrieved from a study of blood T cells in healthy people across ages. The second PCR ran roughly 6 to 11 cycles with a sample-barcoded 5' primer and J-beta primers. TCRdb called the 5' RACE reads again in MiXCR, with one record for every CDR3 protein. The data show hundreds of thousands of distinct CDR3 sequences, about 61% seen once. The length of the CDR3 is 19 residues. V was clipped by 1 base and J by 0 bases, with 16 bases between them. The germline CDR1 and CDR2 sequences are SGHAT and FQDESV (reference sequence). The sample consisted of blood. The receptor's source is a man aged 40-49 years in good health. The V call is TRBV11-1, the J call TRBJ2-6; D may be TRBD1 or TRBD2 (5 bases each). The CDR3 DNA is TGTGCCAGCAGCTTAGTTCGGGGACCTTCGAGCTCTGGGGCCAACGTCCTGACTTTC. Encoded protein: CASSLVRGPSSSGANVLTF.